This T cell receptor (beta chain) is from a study of blood T cell repertoires in COVID-19. The wider study: T cells, B-cell-depleted T cells, or PBMCs provided the cDNA or gDNA that served as material.

In the authors' workflow: Reference gene primer amplification yielded estimated nucleated cell counts. TCRdb's copy holds only in-frame clones and misses some; the assay was immunoSEQ multiplex PCR. V and J calls and clone size are given by that table; D and trimming were obtained from the DNA. The sample holds about 220,000 clones, about four fifths seen once. This clone was counted a single time. CDR1 and CDR2 from the germline V gene are WNHNN and SYGVQD (reference sequence). CDR3 size: 18 residues. The junction had 13 bases not matched to a gene; V was cut back by 3 bases and J by 4 bases. Sequencing was carried out using peripheral blood. V and J are TRBV10-1 and TRBJ2-7; 12 nucleotides align to TRBD2. The TCR sequence derives from a woman in her 30s who had recovered from COVID-19. The CDR3 DNA follows: TGCGCCAGCAGTGACTTATCCCTGACTAGCGGGAGTAGATACGAGCAGTACTTC. This codes for CASSDLSLTSGSRYEQYF.